The clone carrying this T cell receptor (beta chain) was counted once. Its target is unknown. These data originate in a study of vaccination and CD4 T cells after COVID-19. Study-level information: Post-vaccine sample collection happened at a median of approximately 70 days after dose two, ranging 14 to 241. Study results and caveats: A nonsignificant rise from about 20 to 38 was seen in the median number of SARS-CoV-2-reactive clonotypes.

Cultured CD4+ T cell DNA was sequenced using the Oncomine TCR Beta short-read assay. Genomic DNA extraction was carried out from cultured CD4+ T cells. Each CDR3 protein is one row after TCRdb ran MiXCR on the PCR reads. Seen here are 15,000 to 20,000 distinct CDR3 sequences, approximately 57% observed once, and the top ten hold 12%. Treatment: 10-day PBMC culture with coronavirus spike peptide pools or control peptides (ViraFEST assay). J lost 3 bases, V lost 5 bases, and 4 bases had no gene match. The CDR3 totals 13 residues. CDR1 and CDR2 from the germline V gene are SGHNT and YYREEE (reference sequence).

This receptor was taken from a human donor who had recovered from COVID-19. The sequencing input was CD4+ T cells from blood, cultured in vitro. J is TRBJ2-5 and V is TRBV5-4; 7 bases match TRBD1. CDR3 sequence: CASRGTAKETQYF. For the CDR3, the DNA is TGTGCCAGCAGGGGGACAGCCAAAGAGACCCAGTACTTC. Supplemented by reference TRBV5-4 and TRBJ2-5, the full variable domain reads ETGVTQSPTHLIKTRGQQVTLRCSSQSGHNTVSWYQQALGQGPQFIFQYYREEENGRGNFPPRFSGLQFPNYSSELNVNALELDDSALYLCASRGTAKETQYFGPGTRLLVL.